This T cell receptor beta chain is from a study of blood T cell repertoires in COVID-19. V shed 3 bases, J shed 7 bases, and the junction held 2 bases outside the gene matches. The CDR3 covers 13 residues. The germline V gene encodes CDR1 SGHRS and CDR2 YFSETQ. As handled by the study authors: Reference gene primer amplification in the assay estimated nucleated cell counts. The method was immunoSEQ multiplex PCR; TCRdb's version includes in-frame clones alone and lacks a portion of them. The V and J calls and the clone size are those of that table, but D and trimming were determined from the DNA. Among over 90,000 clones listed, about 80% were seen once.

The sequence came from a human donor in a cohort sampled during active COVID-19. The chain combines TRBV5-1 with TRBJ2-1, with TRBD1 matching 9 bases. Sequenced sample: peripheral blood. The CDR3 sequence is CASSSGTGNEQFF. The CDR3 DNA reads TGCGCCAGCAGCTCCGGGACAGGGAATGAGCAGTTCTTC. The entire variable domain, with the rest obtained from reference TRBV5-1 and TRBJ2-1, is as follows: KAGVTQTPRYLIKTRGQQVTLSCSPISGHRSVSWYQQTPGQGLQFLFEYFSETQRNKGNFPGRFSGRQFSNSRSEMNVSTLELGDSALYLCASSSGTGNEQFFGPGTRLTVL.